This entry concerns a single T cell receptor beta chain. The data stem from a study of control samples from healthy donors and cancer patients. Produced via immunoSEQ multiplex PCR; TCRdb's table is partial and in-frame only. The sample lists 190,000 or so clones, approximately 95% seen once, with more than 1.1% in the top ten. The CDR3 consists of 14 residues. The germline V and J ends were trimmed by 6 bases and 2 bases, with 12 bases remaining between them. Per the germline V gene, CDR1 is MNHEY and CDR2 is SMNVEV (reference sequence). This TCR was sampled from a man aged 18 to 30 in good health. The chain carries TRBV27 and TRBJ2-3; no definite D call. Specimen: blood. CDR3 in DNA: TGTGCCAGCAGGGATTCTCTCCTCACAGATACGCAGTATTTT. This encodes CASRDSLLTDTQYF.